The table lists the clone carrying this T cell receptor (beta chain) with a few counts. Its matching antigen is unknown. The sample comes from a study of a mutant IDH1 vaccine in newly diagnosed glioma. Study at large: Patients' prior therapy spanned radiotherapy, temozolomide, or both; most underwent both. Visit timing is recorded as week 35 for V12 and week 47 for V13. Findings and limits, study-wide: Among all patients, vaccine-induced immune responses occurred in about 93%.

Generated by immunoSEQ multiplex PCR, the TCRdb table keeps only in-frame clones and is missing some. In the table there are about 32,000 clones, roughly 80% of which are singletons. Time point meaning: week 35, safety follow-up. Mutant IDH1 20-mer peptide, at 300 ug, made up each vaccine dose, with topical imiquimod. At weeks 1, 3, 5, 7, 11, 15, 19 and 23, patients received a vaccination, eight in all. CDR3 length equals 12 residues. The V and J ends lost 10 bases and 3 bases respectively, with 10 bases between them. The germline V gene has CDR1 ENHRY and CDR2 SYGVKD. V usage is TRBV10-3 and J usage is TRBJ1-5, with TRBD1 as a possible D gene (6 bases). The source of this sequence is a woman between 40 and 55 years old with glioma. The source was PBMCs, collected from a glioma patient whose treatment included an IDH1 peptide vaccine. The DNA of the CDR3 is TGTGCCAGCCGACAGGACAATCAGCCCCAGCATTTT. Protein product: CASRQDNQPQHF.